Shown below are 9 T cell receptor beta chains from a single sample sequenced in a study of shared clonotypes between healthy human individuals. Repertoires were generated with immunoSEQ multiplex PCR, while TCRdb's copy carries only in-frame clones and drops some. The table lists around 1.1 million clones, 75% to 80% of them singletons. The sample was memory CD4+ T cells from PBMCs. Noted subset: CD45RA-negative fraction. These receptor sequences come from a man aged 18 to 30 in good health. Some clones in this sample may be carry-over from other donors' samples.

J is TRBJ1-2 and V is TRBV10-3; 7 nucleotides align to TRBD1. The CDR3 spans 14 residues. Looked up from germline, CDR1 is ENHRY and CDR2 is SYGVKD. J lost 1 base, V lost 4 bases, and 3 bases had no gene match. Here the CDR3 DNA reads TGTGCCATCAGTGGGCAGGGGGTTAACTATGGCTACACCTTC. Translation: CAISGQGVNYGYTF.

This chain links TRBV4-1 with TRBJ2-7; the match to TRBD1 covers 7 bases. The germline gives CDR1 MGHRA, CDR2 YSYEKL. V lost 6 bases, J lost 3 bases, and 5 bases stayed unmatched. This CDR3 comprises 13 residues. CDR3: CASSRQGVYEQYF. The DNA for the CDR3 is TGCGCCAGCAGTCGACAGGGAGTCTACGAGCAGTACTTC.

The chain carries TRBV7-9 and TRBJ2-3; 7 bases are a match to TRBD2. This CDR3 comprises 17 residues. The junction had 16 bases not matched to a gene; V was cut back by 5 bases and J by 5 bases. The germline CDR1 and CDR2 sequences are SEHNR and FQNEAQ (reference sequence). CDR3 in DNA: TGTGCCAGCAGCCCGACATGGGCGGGAGCCGGGATAGATACGCAGTATTTT. It yields the protein CASSPTWAGAGIDTQYF.

The gene calls are TRBV5-6 and TRBJ2-2; no clear D. There are 16 residues in the CDR3. V lost 0 bases to trimming and J lost 4 bases, with 13 bases between them. Germline V gives CDR1 SGHDT, CDR2 YYEEEE. CDR3 amino acids: CASSLVLGGGTGELFF. CDR3 in DNA: TGTGCCAGCAGCTTGGTTCTGGGCGGTGGCACCGGGGAGCTGTTTTTT.

This clone was picked up one time. This chain's CDR3 is CASSVGSRVSYNEQFF. The CDR3 region has the DNA TGTGCCAGCAGCGTAGGATCGAGGGTATCCTACAATGAGCAGTTCTTC. The chain carries TRBV9 and TRBJ2-1, with D perhaps matching TRBD2 (5 bases). This CDR3 has 16 amino acids. From germline, CDR1 is SGDLS and CDR2 YYNGEE. V was clipped by 0 bases and J by 1 base, with 11 bases between them. Full variable domain (missing parts from reference TRBV9 and TRBJ2-1): DSGVTQTPKHLITATGQRVTLRCSPRSGDLSVYWYQQSLDQGLQFLIQYYNGEERAKGNILERFSAQQFPDLHSELNLSSLELGDSALYFCASSVGSRVSYNEQFFGPGTRLTVL.

This clone was seen a handful of times. The V and J genes are TRBV13 and TRBJ2-3, with D tentatively TRBD2 (6 bases). Germline V CDR1 and CDR2: PRHDT, FYEKMQ (reference sequence). CDR3 length equals 13 residues. The V end lost 2 bases, the J end lost 6 bases, and 9 bases lay between the germline ends. CDR3 sequence reads: CASSLSGGDTQYF. The CDR3 coding sequence is TGTGCCAGCAGCTTATCTGGGGGGGATACGCAGTATTTT.

In its sample, this clone was seen once. The chain carries TRBV28 and TRBJ1-5; 7 bases match TRBD1. Looked up from germline, CDR1 is MDHEN and CDR2 is SYDVKM. Germline trimming cut 3 bases from V and 3 bases from J; bases unmatched to any gene: 5. This CDR3 contains 15 residues. This CDR3 is CASSLGTEYNQPQHF. Here the CDR3 DNA reads TGTGCCAGCAGTTTGGGGACAGAGTACAATCAGCCCCAGCATTTT.

The chain couples TRBV30 to TRBJ1-2, with D uncertain. Germline CDR1 GTSNPN, CDR2 SVGIG (reference sequence). Trimming removed 4 bases at V and 3 bases at J, with 6 bases between. The CDR3 has 11 residues. The CDR3 spells CAWKGDYGYTF. The CDR3 region has the DNA TGTGCCTGGAAGGGCGACTATGGCTACACCTTC.

The chain has TRBV6-6 and TRBJ2-5; 7 bases are shared with TRBD2. V trimming: 0 bases; J trimming: 5 bases; junction bases outside the gene matches: 3. The CDR3 is 14 amino acids. CDR1 and CDR2 from the germline V gene are MNHNY and SVGAGI (reference sequence). Here the CDR3 reads CASSYSGTKETQYF. The DNA of the CDR3 is TGTGCCAGCAGTTACTCCGGGACTAAGGAGACCCAGTACTTC.